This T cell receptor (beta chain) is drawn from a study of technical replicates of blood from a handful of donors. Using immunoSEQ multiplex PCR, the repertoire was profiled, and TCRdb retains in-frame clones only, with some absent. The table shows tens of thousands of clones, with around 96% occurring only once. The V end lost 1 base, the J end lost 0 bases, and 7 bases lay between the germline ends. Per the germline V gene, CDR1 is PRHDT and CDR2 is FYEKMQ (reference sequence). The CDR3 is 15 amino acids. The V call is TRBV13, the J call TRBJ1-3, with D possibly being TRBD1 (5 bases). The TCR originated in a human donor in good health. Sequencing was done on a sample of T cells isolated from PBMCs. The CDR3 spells CASSLDRGSGNTIYF. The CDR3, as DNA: TGTGCCAGCAGCTTAGATAGGGGCTCTGGAAACACCATATATTTT.